Below, 24 T cell receptor beta chains from the same sample are listed, as sequenced in a study of cytomegalovirus exposure and HLA in healthy donors. In the PCR, 60 Vbeta and 13 Jbeta primers were used. Sequencing was performed with immunoSEQ multiplex PCR; in TCRdb, only in-frame clones are kept and a portion is missing. Of more than 100,000 clones in the sample, roughly 78% are singletons; the top ten hold 1%. Sequenced input: PBMCs. The receptors were gathered from a man aged 40-50 years in good health and CMV-seronegative.

The chain combines TRBV7-6 with TRBJ2-2; D ambiguous. The germline V gene encodes CDR1 SGHVS and CDR2 FNYEAQ. Trimming left V 5 bases short and J 1 base short, with 5 bases between. This CDR3 region has 13 residues. CDR3 coding DNA: TGTGCCAGCAGCCGACTGAACACCGGGGAGCTGTTTTTT. As protein: CASSRLNTGELFF.

This chain joins TRBV5-6 and TRBJ2-7; tentative D call: TRBD1 (6 bases). Germline-derived CDR1 and CDR2 are SGHDT and YYEEEE. This CDR3 comprises 16 residues. Trimming took 1 base from V and 5 from J, leaving 19 bases between them. The CDR3 region is CASSLLQGKGEDEQYF. The DNA of the CDR3 is TGTGCCAGCAGCTTGTTACAGGGAAAGGGTGAGGACGAGCAGTACTTC.

In its sample, this clone was seen a few times. The chain uses TRBV7-7 and TRBJ1-4, with D possibly TRBD1 on 5 matching bases. The germline gives CDR1 SSHAT, CDR2 FNYEAQ (reference sequence). V lost 5 bases and J 8 bases, leaving 18 bases between the germline ends. The CDR3 is made up of 15 amino acids. Here the CDR3 DNA reads TGTGCCAGCAGCCCAGGGAATAAGATGGGGGAAAAACTGTTTTTT. Translation gives CASSPGNKMGEKLFF.

V gene TRBV5-5 combines with J gene TRBJ2-3; no firm D call. This CDR3 spans 15 amino acids. CDR1 SGHKS and CDR2 YYEKEE come from the germline V gene (reference sequence). V was shortened by 3 bases and J by 4 bases, with 15 bases between the two germline ends. The CDR3 protein is CASSSRLSSSDTQYF. CDR3 DNA: TGTGCCAGCAGCTCACGACTGAGCAGCTCAGATACGCAGTATTTT.

The chain couples TRBV18 to TRBJ2-6; the D is unclear. CDR3 size: 15 residues. The ends were cut back, 4 bases at V and 0 bases at J, with 7 bases in the middle. Per the germline V gene, CDR1 is KGHSH and CDR2 is LQKENI. Written as DNA, the CDR3 is TGTGCCAGCTCACAAGACACCTCTGGGGCCAACGTCCTGACTTTC. Translating it yields CASSQDTSGANVLTF.

J is TRBJ2-2 and V is TRBV7-2, with 16 nucleotides matching TRBD2. The CDR3 sequence is 17 residues long. V was pared by 5 bases and J by 6 bases, with 6 bases of the junction left unmatched. Germline CDR1 is SGHTA and CDR2 is FQGNSA. DNA for the CDR3: TGTGCCAGCAGCCCAGAAGGGACTAGCGGGGGGGCCGGGGAGCTGTTTTTT. This translates into CASSPEGTSGGAGELFF.

CDR3 sequence: CASSPGTATYEQYF. Here the CDR3 DNA reads TGTGCCAGCAGTCCTGGGACAGCCACCTACGAGCAGTACTTC. V and J are TRBV6-5 and TRBJ2-7; TRBD1 matches at 7 bases. The CDR3 sequence is 14 residues long. Germline values: CDR1 MNHEY, CDR2 SVGAGI. The trim removed 5 bases at V and 2 bases at J, leaving 6 bases unmatched.

This clone was recorded only once. The genes are TRBV5-1 and TRBJ2-3, with 8 bases identical to TRBD2. CDR3 length: 17 amino acids. The germline V gene encodes CDR1 SGHRS and CDR2 YFSETQ. J was trimmed by 0 bases and V by 1 base; bases with no gene match: 7. CDR3 nucleotide sequence: TGCGCCAGCAGCTTGTTTGTGGCGGGGGGAAGCACAGATACGCAGTATTTT. It yields the protein CASSLFVAGGSTDTQYF.

The chain carries TRBV10-1 and TRBJ2-2; 10 bases are a match to TRBD1. In germline, CDR1 is WNHNN, CDR2 SYGVQD (reference sequence). After removal of 0 bases from V and 3 bases from J, the junction contained 1 base not matched to a gene. The CDR3 is 16 residues long. The CDR3 region is CASSESGTGDTGELFF. In DNA form, the CDR3 reads TGCGCCAGCAGTGAGTCTGGGACAGGGGACACCGGGGAGCTGTTTTTT.

The gene calls are TRBV6-6 and TRBJ2-5; maybe TRBD2 (5 bases). Trimming cost V 2 bases and J 5 bases, with 15 bases left between them. CDR1 MNHNY and CDR2 SVGAGI come from the germline V gene (reference sequence). This CDR3 spans 15 amino acids. The CDR3 reads CASSYVRTPAETQYF. The DNA of the CDR3 is TGTGCCAGCAGTTACGTCCGGACTCCTGCCGAGACCCAGTACTTC.

The chain couples TRBV27 to TRBJ2-5; D remains ambiguous. There are 13 residues in the CDR3. The germline gives CDR1 MNHEY, CDR2 SMNVEV (reference sequence). The V end was cut by 8 bases, the J end by 5 bases, with 15 bases between. Here the CDR3 DNA reads TGTGCCAGCGCTTATGGGTGGCGGGAGACCCAGTACTTC. It translates to CASAYGWRETQYF.

J is TRBJ2-3 and V is TRBV2, with D perhaps TRBD1 (6 bases). The CDR3 has 15 residues. CDR1 is SNHLY, CDR2 FYNNEI, per germline. The germline V and J ends were trimmed by 7 bases and 3 bases, with 17 bases remaining between them. CDR3 bases: TGTGCCAGCAATTCCCAGGCAGGGGCTACAGATACGCAGTATTTT. Protein sequence: CASNSQAGATDTQYF.

The chain is built from TRBV2 and TRBJ2-1; 12 nucleotides match TRBD1. Germline V gene sequence: CDR1 SNHLY, CDR2 FYNNEI. V shed 5 bases and J 16 bases; nucleotides not matched to a gene: 9. This CDR3 is built from 13 residues. CDR3 loop: CASSYNFGTGGFF. CDR3 sequence (DNA): TGTGCCAGCAGTTACAACTTCGGGACAGGGGGCTTCTTC.

This chain joins TRBV6-1 and TRBJ2-1; 8 bases are a match to TRBD1. Germline V gene data show CDR1 as MNHNS and CDR2 as SASEGT. The CDR3 has 17 amino acids. The V and J ends lost 4 bases and 2 bases, in that order; junction bases with no gene match: 10. CDR3 region: CASSARQGSVTYNEQFF. The CDR3 DNA reads as TGTGCCAGCAGTGCCCGACAGGGGAGCGTAACCTACAATGAGCAGTTCTTC.

As for this clone: Here the CDR3 omits its conserved ending phenylalanine or tryptophan, so a read error is the likely source. The rearrangement joins TRBV7-9 to TRBJ2-2; maybe TRBD1 (5 bases). The V end lost 3 bases, the J end lost 1 base, and 9 bases lay between the germline ends. The CDR3 loop spans 15 amino acids. Germline assignment: CDR1 SEHNR and CDR2 FQNEAQ (reference sequence). The CDR3 sequence: CASSFQGGNTGELFV. The CDR3 DNA follows: TGTGCCAGCAGCTTCCAGGGCGGGAACACCGGGGAGCTGTTTGTT.

The genes are TRBV5-8 and TRBJ2-1, with 8 bases identical to TRBD1. Unmatched junction bases numbered 7, after V lost 0 bases and J lost 5 bases. CDR3 size: 16 residues. CDR1 is SGHTS, CDR2 YDEGEE, per germline. CDR3 sequence: CASSLGPGTGNNEQFF. CDR3 sequence (DNA): TGTGCCAGCAGCTTGGGTCCCGGGACAGGAAACAATGAGCAGTTCTTC.

The chain combines TRBV18 with TRBJ2-1; D not resolved. This CDR3 is built from 15 residues. CDR1 and CDR2 (germline): KGHSH, LQKENI. Trimming took off 2 bases at V and 0 bases at J, with 8 bases between the two ends. DNA of the CDR3: TGTGCCAGCTCACCATGGTCCAGCTCCTACAATGAGCAGTTCTTC. This encodes CASSPWSSSYNEQFF.

The CDR3 protein is CASSRDSLYGYTF. CDR3 bases: TGTGCCAGTAGCCGGGACTCCCTCTATGGCTACACCTTC. This chain links TRBV19 with TRBJ1-2, with a tentative D call TRBD1 (5 bases). The V gene lost 6 bases and the J gene lost 4 bases, with 12 bases spanning the gap. The CDR3 has 13 residues. The germline CDR1 and CDR2 sequences are LNHDA and SQIVND (reference sequence).

The chain recombines TRBV29-1 with TRBJ2-3; 10 bases are a match to TRBD2. Germline values: CDR1 SQVTM, CDR2 ANQGSEA. V gave up 6 bases and J gave up 2 bases; unmatched junction bases: 11. This CDR3 is 16 amino acids long. The CDR3 reads CSVPWSSGGYTDTQYF. CDR3 DNA sequence: TGCAGCGTACCTTGGAGTAGCGGGGGGTACACAGATACGCAGTATTTT.

This chain joins TRBV29-1 and TRBJ2-1, with 10 bases that match TRBD2. Germline values: CDR1 SQVTM, CDR2 ANQGSEA. There are 15 residues in the CDR3. J was trimmed by 4 bases and V by 5 bases; bases with no gene match: 8. In nucleotides, the CDR3 is TGCAGCGTTTTCTCTAGCGGGAGAAGGTACAATGAGCAGTTCTTC. Translated, it gives CSVFSSGRRYNEQFF.

This clone occurred once. The chain combines TRBV5-4 with TRBJ1-2; 10 bases line up with TRBD1. The V segment lost 2 bases and the J segment 3 bases; nucleotides outside the gene matches: 4. This CDR3 spans 15 amino acids. CDR1 and CDR2 from the germline V gene are SGHNT and YYREEE (reference sequence). The CDR3 region is CASSLRDRGDYGYTF. CDR3 nucleotide sequence: TGTGCCAGCAGCTTACGGGACAGGGGAGACTATGGCTACACCTTC. The variable domain in full, completed from reference TRBV5-4 and TRBJ1-2, reads ETGVTQSPTHLIKTRGQQVTLRCSSQSGHNTVSWYQQALGQGPQFIFQYYREEENGRGNFPPRFSGLQFPNYSSELNVNALELDDSALYLCASSLRDRGDYGYTFGSGTRLTVV.

This clone was picked up one time. The chain links TRBV7-8 to TRBJ2-4, with D possibly matching TRBD2 (5 bases). Per the germline V gene, CDR1 is SGHVS and CDR2 is FQNEAQ. The CDR3 loop spans 14 amino acids. V was pared by 3 bases and J by 0 bases, with 6 bases between. CDR3 sequence (DNA): TGTGCCAGCAGCTTTGAGGGAGCCAAAAACATTCAGTACTTC. Its translation is CASSFEGAKNIQYF.

Comment on this clone: One end of the junction fails to match germline, which may point to a read error. CDR3 protein: CSARGQGPCLF. CDR3 in DNA: TGCAGTGCTAGAGGCCAGGGGCCATGCCTCTTT. V gene TRBV20-1 combines with J gene TRBJ1-1; TRBD1 is a possible D gene (6 bases). This CDR3 is 11 amino acids long. The germline gives CDR1 DFQATT, CDR2 SNEGSKA (reference sequence).

V is TRBV4-1 and J is TRBJ2-1, with TRBD1 as a possible D gene (5 bases). V lost 0 bases and J 6 bases, leaving 15 bases between the germline ends. This CDR3 is built from 16 residues. From germline, CDR1 is MGHRA and CDR2 YSYEKL. The CDR3 loop reads CASSQEGQIQGNEQFF. CDR3 sequence (DNA): TGCGCCAGCAGCCAAGAAGGGCAGATTCAGGGCAATGAGCAGTTCTTC.